This T cell receptor (beta chain) was sequenced for a study of shared clonotypes between healthy human individuals (TCRdb year 2020). Notes on the research overall: The cohort included three men and a couple of women between 18 and 49 years of age. For each donor, three plates each were used for CD4 naive and CD4 memory, two plates were used for CD8 naive, and one plate was used for CD8 memory. Blood TCR repertoires of four to six healthy adults were deeply sequenced to estimate repertoire size and the extent of clonotype sharing between individuals. Different laboratories and diverse techniques were used to prepare libraries and sequence TCR repertoires, to increase sequencing depth and limit assay-specific biases. Each donor's leukapheresis produced roughly between about 0.9 and 9.5 billion PBMCs.

Results and caveats for the whole study, not just this receptor: Only blood was sampled, and tissue TCR repertoires likely differ from those in blood. When a few donors were compared, the shared fraction of clonotypes was roughly 4.8% for naive CD4, more than 3% for naive CD8, 2.3% for memory CD4, and less than 0.45% for memory CD8. Because the study included only a small number of donors, the genetic and exposure-history diversity represented was limited. Larger estimated clonotype richness was generally found for naive subsets than for memory subsets. Even with the large sequencing depth, rarefaction of the sorted-subset datasets indicated that sequencing was incomplete. Pairwise subsampling indicated that sequencing depth was expected to affect the degree of clonotype sharing among donors. Higher generation probabilities were observed for clonotypes shared by all four sorted-subset donors than for non-shared clonotypes.

Using the deep immunoSEQ assay, multiplex PCR amplified TCR CDR3 regions from genomic DNA. Genomic DNA extracted from each cell subset was distributed evenly over all wells of several immunoSEQ 96-well plates, and each plate served as one replicate. For sorted subsets, roughly 0.2 ug genomic DNA, equal to 30,000 or so T cell genomes, was loaded into each replicate PCR. Purified libraries were quantified with a Qubit 3.0 fluorometer, sized on a Bioanalyzer 2100, and re-quantified with the KAPA Library Quantification kit. Every immunoSEQ 96-well plate was sequenced on a separate single-read 150-cycle Illumina NextSeq 550 flow cell. The original methods were these. Because the immunoSEQ output included only junctional sequences and no quality scores, the filtering could not be the same as the filtering used for full-length reads. Sequences were annotated with PyIR, a Python wrapper for IgBLAST v1.9, using IMGT germline references to assign V/J genes and CDR3. Reads were removed for weak V/J assignments (E-value above 1e-6), missing CDR3, stop codons, out-of-frame junctions, or ambiguous translated residues. V3J clonotypes were defined as sequences sharing the same inferred V gene, J gene, and CDR3 amino acid sequence. Percentage overlap between repertoires was calculated by dividing the number of shared unique clonotypes by the size of the smaller repertoire. Richness of each repertoire was evaluated using RTK rarefaction, the Chao1 estimator, and Recon v2.1 estimates of unobserved clonotypes. Generation probabilities were computed with OLGA for all TCRbeta clonotypes obtained by the gDNA method from four donors. Imported from immuneACCESS, the table was reduced by TCRdb to in-frame sequences with V and J called. These copies leave out some clones; in studies compared against another copy, an unresolved V gene accounts for under half, and the cause of the remainder is not known. V, J and clone size are those of that table, while D and trimming were read from the DNA. This sample comprises over 2 million clones, 85% to 95% of them detected only once. 0.13% of the sample belongs to the ten largest clones.

In regard to this clone: Its antigen specificity is not known. Per-base qualities were not stored, and no clone one base away is much larger.

The donors were healthy, HIV-negative adults with no recently reported acute infections or vaccinations. All donors were Caucasian adults living in Nashville, Tennessee, USA. CD4+ T cells were enriched by magnetic negative selection, after which naive cells were positively selected on CD45RA and the negative fraction was taken as the memory subset. Blood was obtained by leukapheresis, after which PBMCs were separated by Ficoll-Histopaque density gradient centrifugation and cryopreserved in liquid nitrogen vapor phase. Analytical flow cytometry was used to check the purity and quantity of each magnetically sorted T cell population. From each sorted fraction, genomic DNA was isolated and quantified by UV absorbance on a Nanodrop 2000c. Including cysteine and phenylalanine, the CDR3 has 13 amino acids. The read is trimmed to its CDR3 DNA, 39 bases read in frame from base 1. V and J are truncated by 5 bases and 0 bases respectively, leaving an intervening sequence of 7 bases. The germline V gene (reference sequence) sets CDR1 to GTSNPN and CDR2 to SVGIG.

Material: naive CD4+ T cells sorted from blood. Explained via the paper, the cell subset or site label denotes: CD45RA+ positively selected. Rearrangement joined TRBV30 to TRBJ2-2, with a weak D call of TRBD1 (6 bases match). The sequence was obtained from a man between 18 and 29 years old in good health. CDR3 reads: CAWDRTNTGELFF. The DNA reads as follows: TGTGCCTGGGACAGGACGAACACCGGGGAGCTGTTTTTT.